This T cell receptor (beta chain) was captured in a study of T cell repertoires in cytomegalovirus infection. TCRdb recomputed calls from the reads with MiXCR, one row per CDR3 protein. In the table there are around 120,000 distinct CDR3 sequences, 24% of which are singletons. Germline loops: CDR1 SGHTA, CDR2 FQGNSA. Trimming removed 0 bases from V and 4 bases from J, with 9 bases in between. This CDR3 has 14 residues. Worth noting for this clonotype: The antigen remains unidentified.

This receptor was taken from a human donor in good health (CMV status not recorded). Some clones in this sample may be carry-over from other donors' samples. The V and J genes are TRBV7-2 and TRBJ2-5; D unresolved. Sequenced material: PBMCs, sequenced either directly or after in vitro stimulation (not recorded which). CDR3 in DNA: TGTGCCAGCAGCTTAGCGGTTAGCACAGAGACCCAGTACTTC. Translation gives CASSLAVSTETQYF.